A single sample is the source of the 23 T cell receptor beta chains below, sequenced in a study of blood T cells in healthy people across ages. Using a J-beta primer mix together with a sample-barcoded 5' primer, a second PCR was run for 7 to 11 cycles. MiXCR, applied by TCRdb to the 5' RACE reads, yields one record per CDR3 protein. The sample includes over a million distinct CDR3 sequences, approximately 42% of them seen just once. Source material: blood. The receptors were sampled from a woman under 30 in good health.

This clonotype was counted a few times. CDR3 DNA: TGTGCCAGCGAAGGGGGTGGCACAGATACGCAGTATTTT. Translated, it gives CASEGGGTDTQYF. The chain carries TRBV6-5 and TRBJ2-3, with D perhaps TRBD1 (6 bases). CDR1 and CDR2 from the germline V gene are MNHEY and SVGAGI. This CDR3 spans 13 amino acids. V was cut by 8 bases and J by 1 base, with 10 bases left in between.

A few counts support this clonotype. The chain employs TRBV11-2 and TRBJ1-5; no clear D gene. Looked up from germline, CDR1 is SGHAT and CDR2 is FQNNGV. The V end was cut by 4 bases, the J end by 6 bases, with 10 bases between. CDR3 size: 13 residues. This CDR3 is CASSSLGGQPQHF. CDR3 nucleotides: TGTGCCAGCAGCTCGCTTGGAGGTCAGCCCCAGCATTTT.

A note on this clonotype: Sequence at one end of the junction differs from germline and may be a read error. The genes are TRBV3-1 and TRBJ2-2; D possibly uses TRBD1 or TRBD2 (5 bases each). The germline V gene encodes CDR1 LGHDT and CDR2 YNNKEL (reference sequence). The CDR3 has 20 residues. DNA for the CDR3: TGTGCCAGCAGTCAAGTTGTTGGGGGAACGAACCCTGCGAACACCGGGGAGCTGTTTTTT. Translated: CASSQVVGGTNPANTGELFF.

The J gene is TRBJ2-2, the V gene TRBV5-1, with 13 bases matching TRBD2. The junction had 9 bases not matched to a gene; V was cut back by 4 bases and J by 3 bases. The CDR3 sequence is 18 residues long. In germline, CDR1 is SGHRS, CDR2 YFSETQ. For the CDR3, the DNA is TGCGCCAGCAGCCCTGGACTAGCGGGAGCGGTTGACACCGGGGAGCTGTTTTTT. Its protein is CASSPGLAGAVDTGELFF.

In this sample, this clonotype turned up a few times. The chain links TRBV12-3 or TRBV12-4 to TRBJ1-5; no clear D gene. Trimming shortened V by 5 bases and J by 0 bases, and 8 bases separated the two germline ends. CDR3 length equals 14 residues. Here the CDR3 reads CASSPDPSNQPQHF. For the CDR3, the DNA is TGTGCCAGCAGTCCCGATCCTAGCAATCAGCCCCAGCATTTT.

This clonotype has just a few counts. The chain combines TRBV4-2 with TRBJ2-1, with a weak D call TRBD2 (6 bases). V dropped 4 bases and J dropped 6 bases, with 10 bases sitting between them. The CDR3 spans 13 residues. CDR1 and CDR2 from the germline V gene are LGHNA and YNFKEQ. The CDR3 DNA sequence: TGTGCCAGCAGCCCCCGGAGGGTCAATGAGCAGTTCTTC. Protein sequence: CASSPRRVNEQFF.

The chain employs TRBV15 and TRBJ2-3; D possibly uses TRBD1 or TRBD2 (6 bases each). The germline gives CDR1 LNHNV, CDR2 YYDKDF (reference sequence). Trimming cost V 5 bases and J 2 bases, with 14 bases left between them. This CDR3 region has 15 residues. This CDR3 reads CATSGGRMITDTQYF. The CDR3 DNA reads TGTGCCACCAGCGGGGGGCGGATGATCACAGATACGCAGTATTTT.

The sample holds many counts of this clonotype. The chain uses TRBV28 and TRBJ2-7, with 9 bases matching TRBD2. After removal of 3 bases from V and 9 bases from J, the junction contained 9 bases not matched to a gene. The germline CDR1 and CDR2 sequences are MDHEN and SYDVKM. The CDR3 has 14 amino acids. In nucleotides, the CDR3 is TGTGCCAGCAGTTTGGGGACTAGCCTTGGACGGCAGTACTTC. This gives the protein CASSLGTSLGRQYF.

The rearrangement joins TRBV21-1 to TRBJ2-7; no check of the table's D call, TRBD2, against the DNA was made. TRBV21-1 is a pseudogene. CDR3 length: 15 residues. CDR3 sequence: CASSNYSRPHYEQYF. The CDR3 nucleotides are TGTGCCAGCAGCAACTACAGCCGTCCCCACTACGAGCAGTACTTC.

The rearrangement links TRBV27 to TRBJ1-5; weak D call: TRBD1 (5 bases). With 4 bases removed from V and 6 bases from J, the gap between germline ends came to 10 bases. The CDR3 loop spans 13 amino acids. Germline V gene sequence: CDR1 MNHEY, CDR2 SMNVEV (reference sequence). The CDR3 here is CASSSRGTQPQHF. CDR3 nucleotide sequence: TGTGCCAGCAGTTCAAGGGGCACTCAGCCCCAGCATTTT.

Comments on this clonotype: A clone one base away is much larger, so this may be a read error. The rearrangement uses TRBV20-1 and TRBJ2-5, with TRBD1 matching 12 bases. The CDR3 runs to 15 residues. Trimming removed 3 bases from V and 11 bases from J; junction bases left unmatched: 13. Germline assignment: CDR1 DFQATT and CDR2 SNEGSKA (reference sequence). The CDR3 DNA reads TGCAGTGCTAGTCATAGGGACAGGGGGCGGAATGAGCAGTACTTC. Translated, it gives CSASHRDRGRNEQYF.

For the CDR3, the DNA is TGTGCCAGCTCACCTCAGCAGGGGACAACCATGAACACTGAAGCTTTCTTT. Amino acid sequence: CASSPQQGTTMNTEAFF. This chain uses TRBV18 with TRBJ1-1; possibly TRBD1 for D (6 bases). From germline, CDR1 is KGHSH and CDR2 LQKENI. CDR3 size: 17 residues. V was pared by 3 bases and J by 0 bases, with 17 bases between.

The chain has TRBV29-1 and TRBJ2-5; D is ambiguous. CDR1 SQVTM and CDR2 ANQGSEA come from the germline V gene. Trimming stripped 3 bases from V and 11 bases from J, with 19 bases between. The CDR3 is made up of 13 amino acids. CDR3 nucleotide sequence: TGCAGCGTTGATAAAGGCGGCGCTTATGGGCAGTACTTC. Translated: CSVDKGGAYGQYF.

The chain employs TRBV6-5 and TRBJ2-4, with D perhaps matching TRBD1 or TRBD2 (5 bases each). Germline CDR1 and CDR2: MNHEY and SVGAGI. This CDR3 is 14 amino acids long. The V gene lost 2 bases and the J gene lost 13 bases, with 18 bases spanning the gap. CDR3 DNA: TGTGCCAGCAGTTACGCGTCGGGACGTCGTGAGCAGTACTTC. It encodes CASSYASGRREQYF.

This clonotype appeared a few times. The chain employs TRBV7-9 and TRBJ2-7; 11 nucleotides align to TRBD2. CDR3 length equals 16 residues. Trimming at V came to 5 bases and at J to 5 bases, leaving 11 bases not matched to a gene. Germline CDR1 is SEHNR and CDR2 is FQNEAQ (reference sequence). CDR3 loop: CASSPGTSGRSHEQYF. The CDR3 DNA reads TGTGCCAGCAGCCCCGGGACTAGCGGAAGATCTCACGAGCAGTACTTC.

The V and J genes are TRBV4-1 and TRBJ2-7; TRBD1 agrees at 12 bases. Per germline, CDR1 MGHRA and CDR2 YSYEKL. Germline trimming cut 5 bases from V and 6 bases from J; bases unmatched to any gene: 5. The CDR3 totals 14 residues. The DNA of the CDR3 is TGCGCCAGCAGCATGGGACAGGGGGCGGGCGAGCAGTACTTC. Translation: CASSMGQGAGEQYF.

This chain joins TRBV2 and TRBJ1-6; D is uncertain. This CDR3 is built from 15 residues. V gave up 3 bases and J gave up 6 bases, with 12 bases separating them. The germline gives CDR1 SNHLY, CDR2 FYNNEI. DNA of the CDR3: TGTGCCAGCAGTGACGAGGGTGTGACTAATTCACCCCTCCACTTT. Its translation: CASSDEGVTNSPLHF.

The V gene is TRBV7-2, the J gene TRBJ2-3; possible D gene TRBD2, 6 bases. The CDR3 contains 15 residues. The germline gives CDR1 SGHTA, CDR2 FQGNSA. V lost 5 bases and J lost 2, with 14 bases in between. CDR3 residues: CASSRGTTTTDTQYF. In nucleotides, the CDR3 is TGTGCCAGCAGCCGGGGGACGACCACCACAGATACGCAGTATTTT.

The J gene is TRBJ2-1, the V gene TRBV6-5, with D hard to call. CDR3 length equals 15 residues. Germline V gene sequence: CDR1 MNHEY, CDR2 SVGAGI. V lost 2 bases and J lost 2, with 10 bases in between. This chain's CDR3 is CASSYDCLPYNEQFF. In nucleotides, the CDR3 is TGTGCCAGCAGTTACGACTGTTTACCCTACAATGAGCAGTTCTTC.

This rearrangement joins TRBV2 to TRBJ2-1; TRBD1 agrees at 9 bases. V lost 6 bases, J lost 10 bases, and 7 bases stayed unmatched. Looked up from germline, CDR1 is SNHLY and CDR2 is FYNNEI. The CDR3 loop spans 13 amino acids. In DNA, the CDR3 is TGTGCCAGCAGCGCTGGGGACAGGGTCGAGCAGTTCTTC. It translates to CASSAGDRVEQFF.

The rearrangement uses TRBV29-1 and TRBJ1-3, with D hard to call. CDR1 is SQVTM and CDR2 is ANQGSEA in the germline V gene. This CDR3 has 14 amino acids. CDR3 bases: TGCGGAGGTTCGAGGTTAGGCTCTGGAAACACCATATATTTT. It codes for CGGSRLGSGNTIYF.

This clonotype was counted a single time. V gene TRBV11-2 combines with J gene TRBJ2-3; 7 nucleotides align to TRBD1. V shed 4 bases, J shed 5 bases, and the junction held 12 bases outside the gene matches. CDR1 is SGHAT and CDR2 is FQNNGV in the germline V gene. CDR3 length: 16 residues. CDR3 DNA sequence: TGTGCCAGCAGCTACCATCCCCGGACAGGAGGAGATACGCAGTATTTT. This sequence encodes CASSYHPRTGGDTQYF.

The chain has TRBV20-1 and TRBJ2-5, with D possibly TRBD1 on 6 matching bases. Between the trimmed V and J ends, which lost 3 bases and 1 base, there was a span of 9 bases. The CDR3 extends over 13 amino acids. Germline V lookup: CDR1 DFQATT, CDR2 SNEGSKA (reference sequence). The CDR3 protein is CSASLQGQETQYF. The CDR3 region has the DNA TGCAGTGCTAGTCTACAGGGCCAAGAGACCCAGTACTTC.